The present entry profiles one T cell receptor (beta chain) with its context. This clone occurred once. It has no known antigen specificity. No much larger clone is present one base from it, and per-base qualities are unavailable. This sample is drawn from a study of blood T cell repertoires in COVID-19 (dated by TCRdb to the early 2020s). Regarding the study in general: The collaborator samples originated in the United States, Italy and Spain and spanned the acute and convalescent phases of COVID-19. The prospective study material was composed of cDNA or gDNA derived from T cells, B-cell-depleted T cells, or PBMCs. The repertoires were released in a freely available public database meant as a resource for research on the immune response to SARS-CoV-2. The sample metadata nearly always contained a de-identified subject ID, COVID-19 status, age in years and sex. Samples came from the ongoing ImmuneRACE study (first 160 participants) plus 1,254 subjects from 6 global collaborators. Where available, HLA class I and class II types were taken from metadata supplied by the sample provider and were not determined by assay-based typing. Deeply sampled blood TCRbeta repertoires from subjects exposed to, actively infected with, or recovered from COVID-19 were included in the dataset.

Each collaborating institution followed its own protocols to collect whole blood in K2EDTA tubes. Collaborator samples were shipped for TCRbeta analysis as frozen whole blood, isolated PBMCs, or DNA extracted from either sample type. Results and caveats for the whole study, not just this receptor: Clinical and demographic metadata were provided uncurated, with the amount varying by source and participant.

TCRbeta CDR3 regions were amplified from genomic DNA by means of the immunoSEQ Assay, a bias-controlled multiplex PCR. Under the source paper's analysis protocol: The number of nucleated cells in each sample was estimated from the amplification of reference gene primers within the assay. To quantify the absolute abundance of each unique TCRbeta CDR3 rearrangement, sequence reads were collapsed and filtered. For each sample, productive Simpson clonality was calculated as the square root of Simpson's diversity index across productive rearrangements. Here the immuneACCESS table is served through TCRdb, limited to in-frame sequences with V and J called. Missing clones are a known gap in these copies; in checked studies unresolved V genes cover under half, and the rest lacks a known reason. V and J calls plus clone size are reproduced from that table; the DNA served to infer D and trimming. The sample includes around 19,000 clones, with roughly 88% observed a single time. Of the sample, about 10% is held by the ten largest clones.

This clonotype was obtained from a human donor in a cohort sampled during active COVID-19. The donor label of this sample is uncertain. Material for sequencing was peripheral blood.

The sequence in DNA is TGTGCCAGCAGCTCAAGGACAGGGCAAGGCTACACCTTC. It encodes CASSSRTGQGYTF. The chain was built from TRBV6-5 and TRBJ1-2, with TRBD1 identical over 8 junction bases. The CDR3, from cysteine to phenylalanine, totals 13 residues. The kept DNA is CDR3 alone, 39 bases in frame from the first base. Trimming leaves V shorter by 6 bases and J shorter by 8 bases, with the junction holding 8 bases beyond the gene matches. Per the germline V gene, MNHEY is the CDR1 and SVGAGI is the CDR2.